This is a list of T cell receptor beta chains from one sample in a study of T cell changes during pregnancy in multiple sclerosis. Sequencing used immunoSEQ multiplex PCR; TCRdb keeps in-frame clones, though not all of them. The sample holds nearly 110,000 clones; 92% are singletons and the top ten take 1.6%. The material was peripheral blood, obtained after pregnancy. These receptor sequences come from a female donor with multiple sclerosis, enrolled in a pregnancy study. CDR3s include the opening cysteine and the closing phenylalanine or tryptophan. D genes are given only for firm matches.

d_gene: .
v_gene: TRBV5-6
j_gene: TRBJ1-1
CDR3aa: CASSSSGLLNTEAFF
CDR3nt: TGTGCCAGCAGCTCTTCGGGACTCCTGAACACTGAAGCTTTCTTT

d_gene: .
v_gene: TRBV19
j_gene: TRBJ1-5
CDR3aa: CASSTPHRVSNQPQHF
CDR3nt: TGTGCCAGTAGTACACCCCACAGAGTTAGCAATCAGCCCCAGCATTTT

d_gene: .
v_gene: TRBV11-2
j_gene: TRBJ1-6
CDR3aa: CASSLGQRASPLHF
CDR3nt: TGTGCCAGCAGCTTAGGGCAGAGGGCTTCACCCCTCCACTTT

d_gene: .
v_gene: TRBV19
j_gene: TRBJ2-6
CDR3aa: CASSIVGDRVWVTGANVLTF
CDR3nt: TGTGCCAGTAGTATAGTAGGGGATAGGGTCTGGGTCACTGGGGCCAACGTCCTGACTTTC

d_gene: TRBD2
v_gene: TRBV29-1
j_gene: TRBJ2-1
CDR3aa: CSVDSRSGRDNEQFF
CDR3nt: TGCAGCGTTGATTCTCGTAGCGGGAGGGACAATGAGCAGTTCTTC

d_gene: .
v_gene: TRBV29-1
j_gene: TRBJ2-1
CDR3aa: CSVDYRGNEQFF
CDR3nt: TGCAGCGTTGATTATCGGGGTAATGAGCAGTTCTTC

d_gene: .
v_gene: TRBV27
j_gene: TRBJ1-1
CDR3aa: CASSFGRGSMNTEAFF
CDR3nt: TGTGCCAGCAGTTTTGGGAGGGGGTCAATGAACACTGAAGCTTTCTTT

d_gene: TRBD1
v_gene: TRBV19
j_gene: TRBJ2-1
CDR3aa: CASSIERGPVDEQFF
CDR3nt: TGTGCCAGTAGTATCGAGAGGGGGCCTGTAGATGAGCAGTTCTTC

d_gene: TRBD2
v_gene: TRBV28
j_gene: TRBJ2-5
CDR3aa: CASSSPGGQETQYF
CDR3nt: TGTGCCAGCAGTTCCCCGGGGGGTCAGGAGACCCAGTACTTC

d_gene: .
v_gene: TRBV7-2
j_gene: TRBJ2-5
CDR3aa: CASSFDRGSQETQYF
CDR3nt: TGTGCCAGCAGCTTCGATCGGGGGAGCCAAGAGACCCAGTACTTC

d_gene: TRBD1
v_gene: TRBV7-9
j_gene: TRBJ2-7
CDR3aa: CASSLPRGQEYEQYF
CDR3nt: TGTGCCAGCAGCTTACCCCGCGGACAGGAATACGAGCAGTACTTC

d_gene: .
v_gene: TRBV14
j_gene: TRBJ2-5
CDR3aa: CASSGAATQYF
CDR3nt: TGTGCCAGCAGCGGGGCTGCGACCCAGTACTTC

d_gene: .
v_gene: TRBV29-1
j_gene: TRBJ1-1
CDR3aa: CSGGQLLINTEAFF
CDR3nt: TGCAGCGGCGGACAGTTACTAATAAACACTGAAGCTTTCTTT

d_gene: .
v_gene: TRBV6-5
j_gene: TRBJ2-7
CDR3aa: CASRLRQELSYEQYF
CDR3nt: TGTGCCAGCAGACTGAGACAGGAGCTATCCTACGAGCAGTACTTC

d_gene: .
v_gene: TRBV18
j_gene: TRBJ1-1
CDR3aa: CASSPGQNTEAFF
CDR3nt: TGTGCCAGCTCACCCGGACAGAACACTGAAGCTTTCTTT

d_gene: TRBD1
v_gene: TRBV19
j_gene: TRBJ1-1
CDR3aa: CASSRTGATEAFF
CDR3nt: TGTGCCAGTAGTAGGACAGGAGCCACTGAAGCTTTCTTT

d_gene: TRBD1
v_gene: TRBV30
j_gene: TRBJ2-7
CDR3aa: CAWSPQGGEQYF
CDR3nt: TGTGCCTGGAGCCCACAGGGGGGCGAGCAGTACTTC

d_gene: TRBD1
v_gene: TRBV2
j_gene: TRBJ1-2
CDR3aa: CASNIDRDGYTF
CDR3nt: TGTGCCAGCAATATAGACAGGGATGGCTACACCTTC

d_gene: .
v_gene: TRBV18
j_gene: TRBJ2-2
CDR3aa: CASSRTANTGELFF
CDR3nt: TGTGCCAGCTCACGGACTGCGAACACCGGGGAGCTGTTTTTT

d_gene: TRBD1
v_gene: TRBV9
j_gene: TRBJ2-1
CDR3aa: CASSTQGRPYNEQFF
CDR3nt: TGTGCCAGCAGCACACAGGGGCGCCCCTACAATGAGCAGTTCTTC

d_gene: .
v_gene: TRBV2
j_gene: TRBJ2-2
CDR3aa: CASSTGMAGELFF
CDR3nt: TGTGCCAGCAGCACAGGGATGGCCGGGGAGCTGTTTTTT

d_gene: TRBD1
v_gene: TRBV15
j_gene: TRBJ1-2
CDR3aa: CATSRDRDRLGGYTF
CDR3nt: TGTGCCACCAGCAGAGATCGGGACAGGTTGGGTGGCTACACCTTC

d_gene: TRBD1
v_gene: TRBV19
j_gene: TRBJ1-5
CDR3aa: CASRIGTGYTQPQHF
CDR3nt: TGTGCCAGTAGAATCGGGACAGGGTATACTCAGCCCCAGCATTTT

d_gene: .
v_gene: TRBV14
j_gene: TRBJ2-2
CDR3aa: CASSRALWAGELFF
CDR3nt: TGTGCCAGCAGCCGGGCCCTATGGGCCGGGGAGCTGTTTTTT

d_gene: TRBD1
v_gene: TRBV27
j_gene: TRBJ2-1
CDR3aa: CASSFSPPDRGNEQFF
CDR3nt: TGTGCCAGCAGTTTTAGTCCCCCGGACAGGGGAAATGAGCAGTTCTTC

d_gene: TRBD2
v_gene: TRBV4-1
j_gene: TRBJ2-6
CDR3aa: CASSQVLAGVSGANVLTF
CDR3nt: TGCGCCAGCAGCCAAGTCCTAGCGGGCGTCTCTGGGGCCAACGTCCTGACTTTC

d_gene: .
v_gene: TRBV5-4
j_gene: TRBJ2-5
CDR3aa: CASSIQETQYF
CDR3nt: TGTGCCAGCAGCATACAAGAGACCCAGTACTTC

d_gene: .
v_gene: TRBV7-9
j_gene: TRBJ2-1
CDR3aa: CASSLAAGLGGDEQFF
CDR3nt: TGTGCCAGCAGCTTAGCGGCCGGACTGGGAGGAGATGAGCAGTTCTTC

d_gene: .
v_gene: TRBV6-1
j_gene: TRBJ2-3
CDR3aa: CASSERGGLSTDTQYF
CDR3nt: TGTGCCAGCAGTGAGAGGGGGGGCCTATCCACAGATACGCAGTATTTT

d_gene: TRBD1
v_gene: TRBV13
j_gene: TRBJ1-4
CDR3aa: CASSFGQATEKLFF
CDR3nt: TGTGCCAGCAGCTTTGGACAGGCTACTGAAAAACTGTTTTTT

d_gene: .
v_gene: TRBV5-1
j_gene: TRBJ1-2
CDR3aa: CASSPALTPYGYTF
CDR3nt: TGCGCCAGCAGCCCCGCCCTGACTCCTTATGGCTACACCTTC

d_gene: TRBD2
v_gene: TRBV5-1
j_gene: TRBJ2-7
CDR3aa: CASSLGLAGVDEQYF
CDR3nt: TGCGCCAGCAGCTTGGGACTAGCGGGAGTAGACGAGCAGTACTTC

d_gene: .
v_gene: TRBV6-5
j_gene: TRBJ2-1
CDR3aa: CASRRESEQFF
CDR3nt: TGTGCCAGCAGGAGGGAGTCTGAGCAGTTCTTC

d_gene: .
v_gene: TRBV6-5
j_gene: TRBJ2-7
CDR3aa: CASSSSSRQYF
CDR3nt: TGTGCCAGCAGTTCATCATCCAGGCAGTACTTC

d_gene: TRBD2
v_gene: TRBV5-1
j_gene: TRBJ2-1
CDR3aa: CASSRVSGGYNEQFF
CDR3nt: TGCGCCAGCAGTAGGGTTAGCGGGGGGTACAATGAGCAGTTCTTC

d_gene: .
v_gene: TRBV7-8
j_gene: TRBJ1-5
CDR3aa: CASSQRVADAPQHF
CDR3nt: TGTGCCAGCAGCCAACGGGTAGCAGACGCGCCCCAGCATTTT

d_gene: .
v_gene: TRBV6-4
j_gene: TRBJ2-1
CDR3aa: CASSDSKSREFF
CDR3nt: TGTGCCAGCAGTGACTCGAAGTCCCGGGAGTTCTTC

d_gene: .
v_gene: TRBV10-3
j_gene: TRBJ1-1
CDR3aa: CAISSQGITEAFF
CDR3nt: TGTGCCATCAGTTCACAGGGTATTACTGAAGCTTTCTTT

d_gene: .
v_gene: TRBV10-3
j_gene: TRBJ1-3
CDR3aa: CAISEDRISGNTIYF
CDR3nt: TGTGCCATCAGTGAGGACAGAATCTCTGGAAACACCATATATTTT